This T cell receptor beta chain is from a study of T cell responses to AZD1222 COVID-19 vaccine. Sequencing used immunoSEQ multiplex PCR; TCRdb keeps in-frame clones, though not all of them. The table records more than 95,000 clones, 90% of them present only once. The CDR3 consists of 14 residues. Trimming took off 5 bases at V and 7 bases at J, with 13 bases between the two ends. Germline V CDR1 and CDR2: SGHNT, YYREEE (reference sequence). The sequence came from an adult in good health. V is TRBV5-4 and J is TRBJ1-6, with D perhaps TRBD1 (5 bases). This sample comprised peripheral blood, obtained on day 0 of AZD1222 vaccination. Written as DNA, the CDR3 is TGTGCCAGCAGTTACGGGACGGAGAATTCACCCCTCCACTTT. This sequence encodes CASSYGTENSPLHF.